The clone carrying this TCR beta chain has only one observation. Its antigen is unknown. Sequencing was at survey level. Data came from immunoSEQ multiplex PCR; TCRdb stores just in-frame clones and leaves some out. The table lists some 87,000 clones, 55% to 75% of them singletons. These data come from a study of fetal regulatory T cell absence and autoimmunity. The length of the CDR3 is 14 residues. With 0 bases removed from V and 5 bases from J, the gap between germline ends came to 11 bases. Per the germline V gene, CDR1 is SGDLS and CDR2 is YYNGEE. Study-wide points: In IPEX syndrome, oligoclonal enrichment was read as supporting prenatal antigen-driven autoimmunity in the pancreas. Pancreas and cord blood did not differ much in TRB family usage. Oligoclonal TCR enrichment in pancreas over cord blood reached over 90-fold for some clones.

Sequencing was performed on pancreas tissue. The sequence was obtained from a male donor with IPEX syndrome. The chain has TRBV9 and TRBJ2-5; D is perhaps TRBD2 (6 bases). The CDR3 DNA is TGTGCCAGCAGCGTAGCTCCGGAGGGCGAGACCCAGTACTTC. As protein: CASSVAPEGETQYF.